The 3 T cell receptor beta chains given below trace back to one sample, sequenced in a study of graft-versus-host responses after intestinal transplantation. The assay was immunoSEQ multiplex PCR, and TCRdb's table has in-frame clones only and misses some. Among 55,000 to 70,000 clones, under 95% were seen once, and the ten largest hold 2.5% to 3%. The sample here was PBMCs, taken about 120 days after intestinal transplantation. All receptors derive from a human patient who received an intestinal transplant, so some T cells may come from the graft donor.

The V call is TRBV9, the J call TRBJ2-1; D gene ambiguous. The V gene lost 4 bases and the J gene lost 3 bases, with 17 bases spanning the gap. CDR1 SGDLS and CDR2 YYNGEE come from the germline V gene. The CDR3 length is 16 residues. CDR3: CASSPQTPPFYNEQFF. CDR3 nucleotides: TGTGCCAGCAGCCCCCAGACACCTCCCTTCTACAATGAGCAGTTCTTC.

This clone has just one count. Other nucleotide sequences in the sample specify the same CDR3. The CDR3 reads CASSLRGTEAFF. For the CDR3, the DNA is TGTGCCAGCAGCCTTCGGGGAACTGAAGCTTTCTTT. The chain combines TRBV5-6 with TRBJ1-1, with D uncertain. The CDR3 spans 12 residues. Trimming removed 4 bases from V and 5 bases from J, with 9 bases in between. The germline V gene encodes CDR1 SGHDT and CDR2 YYEEEE.

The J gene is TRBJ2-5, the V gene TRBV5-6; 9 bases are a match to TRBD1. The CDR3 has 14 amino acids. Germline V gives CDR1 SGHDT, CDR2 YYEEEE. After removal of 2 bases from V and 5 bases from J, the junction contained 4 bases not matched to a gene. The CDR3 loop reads CASSFIQGAETQYF. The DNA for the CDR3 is TGTGCCAGCAGCTTTATACAGGGGGCTGAGACCCAGTACTTC.